Below are 22 T cell receptor beta chains sequenced from a single sample in a study of T cell repertoires in cytomegalovirus infection. From the reads, TCRdb called clonotypes with MiXCR, one entry per CDR3 protein. The sample includes 230,000 or so distinct CDR3 sequences, about 39% of them seen just once. The antigens these receptors bind are not known. The sequenced sample was CD8+ T cells from cultured PBMCs, obtained from culture after CMV antigen stimulation. All receptors come from a human donor in good health (CMV status not recorded). Some clones in this sample may be carry-over from other donors' samples.

V and J are TRBV7-9 and TRBJ2-5, with 9 bases lining up with TRBD1. Per the germline V gene, CDR1 is SEHNR and CDR2 is FQNEAQ (reference sequence). V was clipped by 5 bases and J by 3 bases; unmatched bases: 4. There are 14 residues in the CDR3. This CDR3 reads CASSGRTGEETQYF. The CDR3 nucleotides are TGTGCCAGCAGCGGCAGGACAGGGGAAGAGACCCAGTACTTC.

The rearrangement joins TRBV2 to TRBJ1-2, with D possibly being TRBD1 (5 bases). Trimming removed 8 bases at V and 10 bases at J, with 23 bases between. The CDR3 totals 14 residues. Germline loops: CDR1 SNHLY, CDR2 FYNNEI. The CDR3 reads CASPLDSHPGVYTF. The CDR3 nucleotides are TGTGCCAGCCCCCTTGACAGTCACCCGGGCGTCTACACCTTC.

J is TRBJ2-2 and V is TRBV27, with 10 bases fitting TRBD2. The CDR3 is 18 residues long. The V and J ends lost 2 bases and 5 bases, in that order; junction bases with no gene match: 11. In germline, CDR1 is MNHEY, CDR2 SMNVEV (reference sequence). The CDR3 sequence: CASSLKAGGPGWTGELFF. As DNA, the CDR3 is TGTGCCAGCAGTTTAAAAGCGGGAGGGCCCGGTTGGACCGGGGAGCTGTTTTTT.

Details on this clonotype: An end of the junction differs from the germline gene, which may be a read error. V usage is TRBV7-9 and J usage is TRBJ2-1; 8 bases line up with TRBD2. Germline CDR1 is SEHNR and CDR2 is FQNEAQ (reference sequence). This CDR3 has 19 residues. The CDR3 protein is CSSSSPTSESVPHNNEQFF. The CDR3 bases are TGTTCCAGCAGCTCCCCGACTAGCGAGAGCGTTCCCCACAACAATGAGCAGTTCTTC.

The chain couples TRBV28 to TRBJ2-7; D remains unclear. V was pared by 6 bases and J by 3 bases, with 15 bases between. This CDR3 comprises 14 residues. CDR1 and CDR2 from the germline V gene are MDHEN and SYDVKM. CDR3 residues: CASRGGSTYYEQYF. CDR3 sequence (DNA): TGTGCCAGCAGGGGTGGTTCCACGTACTACGAGCAGTACTTC.

The chain is built from TRBV11-2 and TRBJ2-2; perhaps TRBD2 as D (6 bases). In germline, CDR1 is SGHAT, CDR2 FQNNGV. The CDR3 has 13 residues. V was pared by 10 bases and J by 5 bases, with 14 bases between. The DNA for the CDR3 is TGTGCCACCGGCGGGATCGGGACCGGGGAGCTGTTTTTT. It codes for CATGGIGTGELFF.

This clonotype was found a few times. CDR3 in amino acids: CASGTGTGFEQYF. The DNA for the CDR3 is TGTGCCAGTGGAACCGGGACAGGGTTCGAGCAGTACTTC. The chain employs TRBV19 and TRBJ2-7; 9 nucleotides align to TRBD1. CDR3 length equals 13 residues. J was trimmed by 6 bases and V by 8 bases; bases with no gene match: 8. Germline assignment: CDR1 LNHDA and CDR2 SQIVND (reference sequence).

In its sample, this clonotype was seen a few times. The V call is TRBV2, the J call TRBJ2-7; tentatively, D is TRBD2 (6 bases). The germline gives CDR1 SNHLY, CDR2 FYNNEI. The ends were cut back, 5 bases at V and 6 bases at J, with 20 bases in the middle. This CDR3 is 15 amino acids long. The CDR3 loop is CASSRLQDGGTEQYF. The CDR3, as DNA: TGTGCCAGCAGTCGATTACAAGACGGAGGGACCGAGCAGTACTTC.

The V call is TRBV12-5, the J call TRBJ1-4; TRBD1 matches at 10 bases. Germline V CDR1 and CDR2: LGHNT, FRNRAP. CDR3 length equals 11 residues. The J segment lost 14 bases and the V segment lost 6 bases, leaving 3 bases of the junction unmatched. The CDR3 loop reads CASGLDRGLFF. For the CDR3, the DNA is TGTGCTAGTGGACTGGACAGGGGGCTGTTTTTT.

This clonotype was seen a handful of times. The chain is built from TRBV7-8 and TRBJ1-1; D possibly corresponds to TRBD1 (5 bases). Trimming removed 2 bases at V and 5 bases at J, with 24 bases between. CDR3 length: 18 amino acids. Looked up from germline, CDR1 is SGHVS and CDR2 is FQNEAQ. CDR3 protein: CASSLIRTRERVRTEAFF. Here the CDR3 DNA reads TGTGCCAGCAGCTTAATCCGTACCAGGGAGAGAGTGAGGACTGAAGCTTTCTTT.

V and J are TRBV20-1 and TRBJ1-2; a weak D match, TRBD1 (6 bases). Germline CDR1 and CDR2: DFQATT and SNEGSKA (reference sequence). Trimming shortened V by 2 bases and J by 4 bases, and 11 bases separated the two germline ends. This CDR3 comprises 13 residues. The CDR3 coding sequence is TGCAGTGCTAGACTCCCGGACAGCTATGGCTACACCTTC. Translation: CSARLPDSYGYTF.

Note on this clonotype: One base away lies a much larger clone, so this may be a sequencing read error. The chain has TRBV7-2 and TRBJ2-1; TRBD2 matches 9 bases. This CDR3 has 17 amino acids. CDR1 and CDR2 from the germline V gene are SGHTA and FQGNSA. CDR3 sequence reads: CASSLARGGRTYYEQFF. The CDR3 DNA follows: TGTGCCAGCAGCTTAGCGCGGGGGGGCCGGACCTACTATGAGCAGTTCTTC.

This rearrangement joins TRBV6-2 or TRBV6-3 to TRBJ1-2, with a tentative D call TRBD1 (5 bases). CDR1 and CDR2 from the germline V gene are MNHEY and SVGEGT. Trimming removed 10 bases from V and 6 bases from J, with 15 bases in between. The CDR3 is 12 residues long. The CDR3 here is CATEASRDGYTF. In DNA, the CDR3 is TGTGCCACTGAGGCCTCCAGGGATGGCTACACCTTC.

This clonotype was counted a few times. The J gene is TRBJ2-3, the V gene TRBV7-3, with D perhaps TRBD1 (5 bases). Per the germline V gene, CDR1 is SGHTA and CDR2 is FQGTGA. The CDR3 consists of 14 residues. Trimming took 2 bases from V and 4 from J, leaving 10 bases between them. DNA of the CDR3: TGTGCCAGCAGCTTACAGGGTGGTGCAGATACGCAGTATTTT. It translates to CASSLQGGADTQYF.

The CDR3 loop reads CASSFTGTSVDNEQFF. The DNA of the CDR3 is TGTGCCAGCAGCTTTACCGGGACTAGCGTCGACAATGAGCAGTTCTTC. The chain carries TRBV7-4 and TRBJ2-1; 10 bases line up with TRBD2. The CDR3 is made up of 16 amino acids. Per the germline V gene, CDR1 is SGHVT and CDR2 is SQSDAQ. V lost 3 bases to trimming and J lost 5 bases; unmatched junction nucleotides: 7.

The sample holds a few counts of this clonotype. This chain connects TRBV14 to TRBJ2-1; D unresolved. The CDR3 covers 15 residues. The germline gives CDR1 SGHDN, CDR2 FVKESK. V was clipped by 0 bases and J by 1 base, with 7 bases between them. The CDR3 loop is CASSQDWGSYNEQFF. CDR3 bases: TGTGCCAGCAGCCAAGATTGGGGTTCCTACAATGAGCAGTTCTTC.

In this sample, this clonotype turned up a few times. The gene calls are TRBV19 and TRBJ1-2, with D possibly TRBD1 on 6 matching bases. Germline V gives CDR1 LNHDA, CDR2 SQIVND (reference sequence). CDR3 length: 18 residues. Trimming cost V 8 bases and J 3 bases, with 28 bases left between them. This chain's CDR3 is CASGRLQAGQKRDYGYTF. The CDR3 nucleotides are TGTGCCAGTGGGCGCCTCCAAGCAGGACAGAAACGGGACTATGGCTACACCTTC.

In this sample, this clonotype turned up a few times. This sequence joins TRBV28 and TRBJ2-7; no definite D call. The CDR3 runs to 12 residues. Germline V gene sequence: CDR1 MDHEN, CDR2 SYDVKM. Trimming took 3 bases from V and 5 from J, leaving 8 bases between them. CDR3 region: CASSFSNHEQYF. CDR3 DNA: TGTGCCAGCAGTTTTAGCAACCACGAGCAGTACTTC.

This clonotype occurred many times. V is TRBV7-2 and J is TRBJ2-1; no definite D call. V was shortened by 4 bases and J by 5 bases, with 12 bases between the two germline ends. Looked up from germline, CDR1 is SGHTA and CDR2 is FQGNSA. This CDR3 spans 14 amino acids. Here the CDR3 reads CASSSSSDNNEQFF. CDR3 in DNA: TGTGCCAGCAGCTCCTCTAGTGACAACAATGAGCAGTTCTTC.

The sample holds a few counts of this clonotype. The J gene is TRBJ2-6, the V gene TRBV7-6; D is unclear. This CDR3 contains 12 residues. Between the trimmed V and J ends, which lost 5 bases and 13 bases, there was a span of 12 bases. Looked up from germline, CDR1 is SGHVS and CDR2 is FNYEAQ. DNA for the CDR3: TGTGCCAGCAGCAGCCCTACTGGTGTCCTGACTTTC. Protein product: CASSSPTGVLTF.

This chain uses TRBV24-1 with TRBJ2-1, with D maybe TRBD1 (5 bases). CDR1 is KGHDR and CDR2 is SFDVKD in the germline V gene. The CDR3 is made up of 13 amino acids. With 3 bases removed from V and 5 bases from J, the gap between germline ends came to 7 bases. The CDR3 sequence: CATSDTRDNEQFF. CDR3 DNA sequence: TGTGCCACCAGTGATACCAGGGACAATGAGCAGTTCTTC.

This clonotype was seen more than once but under ten times. The chain links TRBV7-2 to TRBJ2-3; 7 bases agree with TRBD2. The CDR3 runs 15 residues. J lost 2 bases, V lost 5 bases, and 7 bases had no gene match. The germline V gene has CDR1 SGHTA and CDR2 FQGNSA. The CDR3 sequence: CASSQGGGSTDTQYF. The CDR3 DNA follows: TGTGCCAGCAGCCAAGGCGGGGGTTCCACAGATACGCAGTATTTT.